Listed below are T cell receptor beta chains from one sample, sequenced in a study of regulatory T cells in long-lasting Graves disease. One entry per CDR3 protein, called by TCRdb with MiXCR from the multiplex PCR reads. Here the sample spans approximately 470,000 distinct CDR3 sequences, around 16% being singletons. These data are also associated with another study on T cells in Graves' hyperthyroidism and ophthalmopathy.

Sequenced here: peripheral blood mononuclear cells (PBMCs), sampled at new diagnosis, from a patient treated with antithyroid drugs. These receptors all come from a man aged 35-49 years with Graves disease. CDR3s include the opening cysteine and the closing phenylalanine or tryptophan. D genes are given only for firm matches. Part of the rows lack a size; the others show once, few, many or a class for expanded clones.

j_gene,d_gene,v_gene,abundance,CDR3aa,CDR3nt
TRBJ2-5,NA,TRBV28,many,CASRKSGYQETQYF,TGTGCCAGCAGAAAATCAGGGTACCAAGAGACCCAGTACTTC
TRBJ2-1,NA,TRBV5-1,few,CASSLEVVGPPGNEQFF,TGCGCCAGCAGCTTGGAGGTGGTGGGACCCCCTGGAAATGAGCAGTTCTTC
TRBJ1-5,NA,TRBV28,NA,CASSLSSDSNQPQHF,TGTGCCAGCAGTTTATCGTCTGATAGCAATCAGCCCCAGCATTTT
TRBJ2-5,NA,TRBV28,few,CASSVRSRQLQETQYF,TGTGCCAGCAGTGTCCGGTCGCGGCAGCTCCAAGAGACCCAGTACTTC
TRBJ2-1,NA,TRBV7-2,NA,CASALVGGSTERNEQFF,TGTGCCAGCGCACTCGTTGGGGGATCTACGGAAAGAAATGAGCAGTTCTTC
TRBJ2-6,NA,TRBV5-6,few,CASSPTGSGGANVLTF,TGTGCCAGCAGCCCCACGGGTTCGGGAGGGGCCAACGTCCTGACTTTC
TRBJ2-1,TRBD2,TRBV20-1,NA,CSARDIVGLAVYNEQFF,TGCAGTGCTAGAGATATAGTGGGACTAGCGGTCTACAATGAGCAGTTCTTC
TRBJ2-5,NA,TRBV18,many,CASSPLEETQYF,TGTGCCAGCTCACCACTAGAAGAGACCCAGTACTTC
TRBJ2-1,NA,TRBV5-1,many,CASSLEWIYNEQFF,TGCGCCAGCAGCTTGGAGTGGATCTACAATGAGCAGTTCTTC
TRBJ2-4,TRBD1,TRBV12-3/TRBV12-4,NA,CASSLGQGSKNIQYF,TGTGCCAGCAGTTTGGGACAGGGGAGCAAAAACATTCAGTACTTC
TRBJ1-5,NA,TRBV10-2,few,CASRARGGGSNQPQHF,TGCGCCAGCAGAGCGCGGGGGGGAGGAAGCAATCAGCCCCAGCATTTT
TRBJ2-3,NA,TRBV28,few,CASTLDLGHTQYF,TGTGCCAGCACCTTAGATTTAGGGCATACGCAGTATTTT
TRBJ2-3,NA,TRBV20-1,many,CSARDQLSGYTDTQYF,TGCAGTGCTAGAGATCAGTTGAGCGGATACACAGATACGCAGTATTTT
TRBJ2-7,NA,TRBV3-1,many,CASSRVRYEQYF,TGTGCCAGCAGCCGAGTGCGATACGAGCAGTACTTC
TRBJ2-1,TRBD1,TRBV11-2,many,CASSLRTGATGNEQFF,TGTGCCAGCAGCCTTCGGACAGGCGCAACTGGAAATGAGCAGTTCTTC
TRBJ2-2,NA,TRBV24-1,NA,CATSGQPLAGPNTGELFF,TGTGCCACCTCGGGACAGCCGTTAGCGGGACCGAACACCGGGGAGCTGTTTTTT
TRBJ2-7,NA,TRBV5-1,NA,CASSLPLTGQVNEQYF,TGCGCCAGCAGCTTGCCCCTAACAGGGCAGGTCAACGAGCAGTACTTC